This TCR beta chain was recovered during a study of cytomegalovirus exposure and HLA in healthy donors. Study findings and constraints: Subsequent analysis found a tendency for first-cohort TCR clusters to co-occur within the 120 or so validation repertoires.

With V trimmed by 1 base and J by 4 bases, 6 bases remained unmatched. The CDR3 totals 15 residues. Germline V lookup: CDR1 LNHNV, CDR2 YYDKDF (reference sequence). A note on this clone: Antigen specificity is unknown.

Using immunoSEQ multiplex PCR, the repertoire was profiled, and TCRdb retains in-frame clones only, with some absent. The table lists about 330,000 clones, around 86% of them singletons. The V call is TRBV15, the J call TRBJ2-5; 7 bases are shared with TRBD2. Sequences were obtained from PBMCs. This sequence was found in a woman between 18 and 29 years old in good health and CMV-seronegative. This CDR3 is CATSRGGSQGETQYF. The CDR3 DNA reads as TGTGCCACCAGCAGAGGCGGGAGCCAGGGAGAGACCCAGTACTTC.